This entry features one T cell receptor beta chain sequence. Time point: pre-treatment sample, taken before nivolumab and TIL therapy. Tumor tissue came from excised metastases, mostly pleural nodules or supraclavicular lymph nodes. Tumor harvest preceded PD-1/PD-L1 blockade, followed by nivolumab treatment. This specimen belongs to a study of TIL therapy for anti-PD-1-resistant metastatic lung cancer. Study-wide context: Patients had a median age of around 54 years (range about 35-80).

The immunoSEQ assay was v3. Produced via immunoSEQ multiplex PCR; TCRdb's table is partial and in-frame only. This sample carries approximately 92,000 clones, around three fifths of them seen once, and the ten largest clones take 9.5% to 12%. The germline gives CDR1 MNHEY, CDR2 SMNVEV (reference sequence). The CDR3 totals 19 residues. V lost 1 base to trimming and J lost 5 bases; unmatched junction nucleotides: 11. The source material was tumor tissue, sampled at baseline. This receptor was taken from a person between 25 and 79 years old with non-small cell lung cancer. The V gene is TRBV27, the J gene TRBJ2-5; 15 nucleotides align to TRBD2. The CDR3 coding sequence is TGTGCCAGCAGTTTATTAGGGACTAGCGGGGGGCTACGAGTGGAGACCCAGTACTTC. Its protein product is CASSLLGTSGGLRVETQYF.